Shown below are 23 T cell receptor beta chains from a single sample sequenced in a study of cytomegalovirus exposure and HLA in healthy donors (dated by TCRdb to 2016 to 2017). To prepare the library, the immunoSEQ multiplex PCR assay was applied. For the multiplex PCR, a mixture combining 60 forward primers for TCR Vbeta segments and 13 reverse primers for TCR Jbeta segments was used. Held by TCRdb, this immuneACCESS table contains in-frame sequences only and omits some clones. Under half of the omission traces to an unresolved V gene where checked; the cause of the rest is unknown. The sample includes tens of thousands of clones, with about 78% observed a single time. The top ten constitute 9.5% to 13% of the sample. Sequenced: PBMCs. All receptors come from a woman aged 35 to 49 in good health and CMV-seropositive.

V and J are TRBV4-2 and TRBJ1-2; D ambiguous. Trimming cost V 0 bases and J 0 bases, with 8 bases left between them. Germline values: CDR1 LGHNA, CDR2 YNFKEQ. The CDR3 is 15 residues long. The CDR3 protein is CASSQELGSNYGYTF. The CDR3 DNA follows: TGTGCCAGCAGCCAAGAATTGGGCTCTAACTATGGCTACACCTTC.

V usage is TRBV7-3 and J usage is TRBJ1-1, with a possible D match to TRBD1 (6 bases). Per germline, CDR1 SGHTA and CDR2 FQGTGA. Trimming pared 5 bases from V and 3 bases from J, leaving 16 bases between. The CDR3 runs to 15 residues. For the CDR3, the DNA is TGTGCCAGCAGCGTCGTCGGGGGGGGCGACACTGAAGCTTTCTTT. Its translation is CASSVVGGGDTEAFF.

This clone has a single count. This chain uses TRBV29-1 with TRBJ1-5, with D unresolved. The CDR3 runs to 14 residues. Germline lookup yields CDR1 SQVTM and CDR2 ANQGSEA. The V end lost 7 bases, the J end lost 3 bases, and 16 bases lay between the germline ends. This CDR3 is CSGREAKFNQPQHF. The CDR3 coding sequence is TGCAGCGGCCGTGAGGCGAAGTTCAATCAGCCCCAGCATTTT.

This rearrangement joins TRBV7-2 to TRBJ2-7, with 9 bases identical to TRBD1. Germline V gives CDR1 SGHTA, CDR2 FQGNSA. CDR3 length: 16 residues. Trimming removed 1 base from V and 3 bases from J; junction bases left unmatched: 7. CDR3 sequence (DNA): TGTGCCAGCAGCTTAGTCCGGGGACAGGGAAACTACGAGCAGTACTTC. This translates into CASSLVRGQGNYEQYF.

The rearrangement uses TRBV6-1 and TRBJ2-2, with 8 bases matching TRBD1. Germline-derived CDR1 and CDR2 are MNHNS and SASEGT. This CDR3 spans 15 amino acids. Trimming took 8 bases from V and 1 from J; bases not matched to a gene: 6. This CDR3 reads CASASGTGNTGELFF. The CDR3 region has the DNA TGTGCCAGCGCTTCCGGGACAGGGAACACCGGGGAGCTGTTTTTT.

In its sample, this clone was seen once. J is TRBJ2-5 and V is TRBV11-2; D may be TRBD1 (5 bases). The CDR3 length is 15 residues. V dropped 4 bases and J dropped 3 bases, with 15 bases sitting between them. CDR1 and CDR2 (germline): SGHAT, FQNNGV. The CDR3 loop is CASSYRPTDEETQYF. CDR3 sequence (DNA): TGTGCCAGCAGCTACCGCCCGACAGACGAAGAGACCCAGTACTTC.

The V call is TRBV6-1, the J call TRBJ1-6; 7 bases line up with TRBD1. The CDR3 totals 14 residues. CDR1 is MNHNS, CDR2 SASEGT, per germline. The V segment lost 4 bases and the J segment 7 bases; nucleotides outside the gene matches: 4. The chain's CDR3 is CASSARDRNSPLHF. The CDR3 region has the DNA TGTGCCAGCAGTGCCCGGGACAGAAATTCACCCCTCCACTTT.

The chain recombines TRBV4-1 with TRBJ2-3; TRBD2 agrees at 14 bases. Germline trimming cut 0 bases from V and 3 bases from J; bases unmatched to any gene: 2. Per the germline V gene, CDR1 is MGHRA and CDR2 is YSYEKL. The CDR3 totals 17 residues. The chain's CDR3 is CASSQDRTSGGTDTQYF. The CDR3, as DNA: TGCGCCAGCAGCCAAGATAGGACTAGCGGGGGGACAGATACGCAGTATTTT.

V and J are TRBV28 and TRBJ2-7; D is unclear. V lost 6 bases and J 3 bases, leaving 6 bases between the germline ends. The CDR3 runs to 11 residues. Germline V gene sequence: CDR1 MDHEN, CDR2 SYDVKM. CDR3 region: CASSLRYEQYF. The CDR3 nucleotides read TGTGCCAGCAGCCTACGCTACGAGCAGTACTTC.

The chain recombines TRBV6-1 with TRBJ2-7; 7 nucleotides align to TRBD2. The V and J ends lost 0 bases and 4 bases, in that order; junction bases with no gene match: 3. Germline assignment: CDR1 MNHNS and CDR2 SASEGT. CDR3 length equals 14 residues. The CDR3 loop reads CASSEATSVYEQYF. The CDR3 DNA follows: TGTGCCAGCAGTGAAGCTACTAGCGTGTACGAGCAGTACTTC.

This rearrangement joins TRBV29-1 to TRBJ1-2; 7 nucleotides match TRBD1. Germline trimming cut 3 bases from V and 7 bases from J; bases unmatched to any gene: 11. Germline V gives CDR1 SQVTM, CDR2 ANQGSEA. The CDR3 is made up of 14 amino acids. CDR3 nucleotide sequence: TGCAGCGTTGACCTCGAGGGGGCATGGGGTGGCTACACCTTC. Its translation is CSVDLEGAWGGYTF.

This clone was found a few times. This chain links TRBV15 with TRBJ2-3, with 7 bases aligning to TRBD2. This CDR3 spans 15 amino acids. After removal of 5 bases from V and 2 bases from J, the junction contained 7 bases not matched to a gene. Germline V gene sequence: CDR1 LNHNV, CDR2 YYDKDF (reference sequence). CDR3 bases: TGTGCCACCAGCCCAGAGCGGGGAACCACAGATACGCAGTATTTT. Amino acid sequence: CATSPERGTTDTQYF.

The CDR3 protein is CARSDNVVYFEQFF. In DNA, the CDR3 is TGTGCCAGAAGCGACAACGTGGTCTACTTTGAGCAGTTCTTC. The chain combines TRBV7-5 with TRBJ2-1; TRBD1 is the table's D call, not checked against the DNA. TRBV7-5 is given as a pseudogene. CDR3 length equals 14 residues.

This clone is termed medium-sized (0.01 to 0.1%). The chain links TRBV6-1 to TRBJ2-6; TRBD1 matches at 8 bases. After removal of 0 bases from V and 3 bases from J, the junction contained 4 bases not matched to a gene. Germline values: CDR1 MNHNS, CDR2 SASEGT. CDR3 length: 17 residues. The CDR3 here is CASSEAQGASGANVLTF. CDR3 sequence (DNA): TGTGCCAGCAGTGAAGCGCAGGGGGCCAGTGGGGCCAACGTCCTGACTTTC.

This clone was found a few times. The rearrangement uses TRBV30 and TRBJ2-3; D unclear. There are 12 residues in the CDR3. V lost 2 bases, J lost 4 bases, and 7 bases lay in between. Germline CDR1 reads GTSNPN; CDR2 reads SVGIG (reference sequence). CDR3: CAWSLRADTQYF. For the CDR3, the DNA is TGTGCCTGGAGTCTTCGAGCAGATACGCAGTATTTT. Supplemented by reference TRBV30 and TRBJ2-3, the full variable domain reads SQTIHQWPATLVQPVGSPLSLECTVEGTSNPNLYWYRQAAGRGLQLLFYSVGIGQISSEVPQNLSASRPQDRQFILSSKKLLLSDSGFYLCAWSLRADTQYFGPGTRLTVL.

This chain joins TRBV7-9 and TRBJ2-3, with a possible D match to TRBD1 (5 bases). V lost 1 base and J 2 bases, leaving 13 bases between the germline ends. The length of the CDR3 is 16 residues. Germline V CDR1 and CDR2: SEHNR, FQNEAQ (reference sequence). The CDR3 DNA follows: TGTGCCAGCAGCTTAGGCGACAGTCTCTCCACAGATACGCAGTATTTT. Encoded protein: CASSLGDSLSTDTQYF. The full variable domain, with the rest looked up from reference TRBV7-9 and TRBJ2-3, is DTGVSQNPRHKITKRGQNVTFRCDPISEHNRLYWYRQTLGQGPEFLTYFQNEAQLEKSRLLSDRFSAERPKGSFSTLEIQRTEQGDSAMYLCASSLGDSLSTDTQYFGPGTRLTVL.

The J gene is TRBJ2-7, the V gene TRBV19, with D tentatively TRBD1 (8 bases). The CDR3 length is 16 residues. With 3 bases removed from V and 3 bases from J, the gap between germline ends came to 18 bases. Germline assignment: CDR1 LNHDA and CDR2 SQIVND (reference sequence). Here the CDR3 reads CASSIPGTGGGYEQYF. The CDR3, as DNA: TGTGCCAGTAGTATTCCCGGTACAGGGGGGGGCTACGAGCAGTACTTC.

The gene calls are TRBV11-2 and TRBJ2-3; D call uncertain. Trimming took 1 base from V and 6 from J, leaving 8 bases between them. CDR1 is SGHAT and CDR2 is FQNNGV in the germline V gene. The CDR3 runs to 13 residues. The CDR3 is CASSLGLWDTQYF. CDR3 coding DNA: TGTGCCAGCAGCTTAGGACTGTGGGATACGCAGTATTTT.

The chain recombines TRBV11-2 with TRBJ2-7; weak D call: TRBD1 (6 bases). Deletions cut 6 bases from V and 5 bases from J, with 11 bases between. CDR3 length equals 12 residues. From germline, CDR1 is SGHAT and CDR2 FQNNGV. The CDR3 DNA follows: TGTGCCAGCAGACCTACAGGGAACGAGCAGTACTTC. Translating gives CASRPTGNEQYF.

The chain couples TRBV6-5 to TRBJ2-7; no clear D gene. Germline V CDR1 and CDR2: MNHEY, SVGAGI. V lost 8 bases and J 1 base, leaving 9 bases between the germline ends. This CDR3 contains 12 residues. CDR3 loop: CASAARSYEQYF. DNA for the CDR3: TGTGCCAGCGCCGCGAGGTCCTACGAGCAGTACTTC.

The rearrangement links TRBV4-1 to TRBJ1-4; 7 bases are shared with TRBD1. V gave up 4 bases and J gave up 4 bases; unmatched junction bases: 9. Germline assignment: CDR1 MGHRA and CDR2 YSYEKL. This CDR3 has 16 amino acids. In nucleotides, the CDR3 is TGCGCCAGCAGCCGCGGCCCGGGACAGCGTAATGAAAAACTGTTTTTT. It specifies CASSRGPGQRNEKLFF.

J is TRBJ1-4 and V is TRBV9; no clear D. CDR3 length equals 16 residues. V lost 0 bases and J lost 1, with 10 bases in between. Germline V gives CDR1 SGDLS, CDR2 YYNGEE. CDR3 region: CASSVGRAKTNEKLFF. As DNA, the CDR3 is TGTGCCAGCAGCGTAGGGAGGGCTAAAACTAATGAAAAACTGTTTTTT.

The chain couples TRBV6-5 to TRBJ2-3, with D possibly TRBD2 on 5 matching bases. The germline gives CDR1 MNHEY, CDR2 SVGAGI. The CDR3 loop spans 15 amino acids. Between the trimmed V and J ends, which lost 0 bases and 2 bases, there was a span of 9 bases. The CDR3 region has the DNA TGTGCCAGCAGTTACTCCGACTATAACACAGATACGCAGTATTTT. This sequence encodes CASSYSDYNTDTQYF.